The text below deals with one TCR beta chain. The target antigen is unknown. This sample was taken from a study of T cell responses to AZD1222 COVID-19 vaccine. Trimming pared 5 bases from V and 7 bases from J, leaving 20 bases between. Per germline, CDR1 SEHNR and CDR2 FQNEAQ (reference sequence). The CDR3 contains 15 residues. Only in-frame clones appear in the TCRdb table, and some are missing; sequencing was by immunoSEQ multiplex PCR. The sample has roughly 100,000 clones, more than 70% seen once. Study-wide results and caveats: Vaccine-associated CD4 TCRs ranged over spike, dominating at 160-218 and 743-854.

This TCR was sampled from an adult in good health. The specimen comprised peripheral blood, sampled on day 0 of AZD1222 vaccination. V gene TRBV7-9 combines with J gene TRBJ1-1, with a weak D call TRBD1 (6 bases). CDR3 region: CASSVPNRGSSEAFF. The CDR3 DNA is TGTGCCAGCAGCGTACCCAATAGGGGGTCAAGTGAAGCTTTCTTT.